The entry below describes one TCR beta chain. Germline V gene lookup returns CDR1 SNHLY and CDR2 FYNNEI. V shed 9 bases and J 5 bases; nucleotides not matched to a gene: 3. The CDR3 is made up of 13 amino acids. This record comes from a study of blood T cell repertoires in COVID-19. Study overall: Researchers got acute and convalescent COVID-19 samples from the United States, Italy and Spain.

Data came from immunoSEQ multiplex PCR; TCRdb stores just in-frame clones and leaves some out. The sample lists 130,000 or so clones; around 89% were seen once. The J gene is TRBJ1-4, the V gene TRBV2; TRBD1 agrees at 10 bases. This receptor was taken from a man aged 50 to 59 with acute or convalescent COVID-19. The sequenced sample consisted of peripheral blood. In DNA, the CDR3 is TGTGCCAGGAGGGACAGGGGAAATGAAAAACTGTTTTTT. Encoded protein: CARRDRGNEKLFF.